These 21 T cell receptor beta chains originate from one sample sequenced in a study of regulatory T cells in long-lasting Graves disease. Construction of TCR beta libraries relied on iRepertoire HTBI primers and on Arm-PCR targeting CDR3 regions. A single record per CDR3 protein comes from TCRdb applying MiXCR to the multiplex PCR reads. The sample lists over 500,000 distinct CDR3 sequences, about 15% occurring once. The time point here: newly diagnosed GD, antithyroid drugs for less than 3 months. Extracted RNA from PBMCs served as the source of the TCR library. These same records also appear under a second study, on T cells in Graves' hyperthyroidism and ophthalmopathy.

The sequenced sample was peripheral blood mononuclear cells (PBMCs), obtained at new diagnosis, from a patient treated with antithyroid drugs. The origin of the receptors is a woman in her twenties or thirties with Graves disease.

A few counts support this clonotype. This chain links TRBV20-1 with TRBJ2-7; 7 positions agree with TRBD1. V lost 7 bases, J lost 7 bases, and 13 bases stayed unmatched. Germline V gives CDR1 DFQATT, CDR2 SNEGSKA (reference sequence). This CDR3 has 13 amino acids. The CDR3 DNA reads TGCAGTGTTACCACAGGGGTGGATTTTGAGCAGTACTTC. Translating it yields CSVTTGVDFEQYF.

This clonotype was seen many times. The chain uses TRBV30 and TRBJ1-2; 10 bases are a match to TRBD1. Germline loops: CDR1 GTSNPN, CDR2 SVGIG (reference sequence). The CDR3 extends over 15 amino acids. The ends lost 0 bases at V and 3 bases at J; junction bases unmatched: 4. The CDR3 DNA follows: TGTGCCTGGAGTGTTCGGGACAGGGGATACTATGGCTACACCTTC. Its translation is CAWSVRDRGYYGYTF.

The CDR3 is CASSPPAGWSSYNEQFF. CDR3 nucleotides: TGCGCCAGCAGCCCCCCAGCGGGCTGGTCCTCCTACAATGAGCAGTTCTTC. The chain carries TRBV4-1 and TRBJ2-1; tentative D call: TRBD2 (6 bases). V was clipped by 4 bases and J by 0 bases, with 16 bases between them. Germline V gives CDR1 MGHRA, CDR2 YSYEKL. CDR3 length equals 17 residues.

The rearrangement joins TRBV6-2 or TRBV6-3 to TRBJ1-2; 9 bases fit TRBD1. Unmatched junction bases numbered 6, after V lost 8 bases and J lost 5 bases. Germline-derived CDR1 and CDR2 are MNHEY and SVGEGT. CDR3 length: 13 residues. The CDR3 here is CASRTGVEYGYTF. The CDR3 DNA reads as TGTGCCAGCCGGACAGGGGTTGAATATGGCTACACCTTC.

This clonotype has more than one count but fewer than ten. This CDR3 is CATSSPPAGIQYF. The DNA of the CDR3 is TGTGCCACCAGCAGCCCACCGGCGGGGATTCAGTACTTC. The chain links TRBV15 to TRBJ2-4; D possibly corresponds to TRBD2 (6 bases). The CDR3 is 13 residues long. Germline V gene data show CDR1 as LNHNV and CDR2 as YYDKDF (reference sequence). The V and J ends lost 3 bases and 10 bases respectively, with 13 bases between them.

CDR3 residues: CATSDWDSTDTQYF. The CDR3 DNA sequence: TGTGCCACCAGTGACTGGGACAGCACAGATACGCAGTATTTT. V gene TRBV24-1 combines with J gene TRBJ2-3; either TRBD1 or TRBD2 may fit D (5 bases each). V was pared by 4 bases and J by 0 bases, with 7 bases between. Germline values: CDR1 KGHDR, CDR2 SFDVKD. The CDR3 contains 14 residues.

Notes on this clonotype: This could be a read error, since a much larger clone is one nucleotide away. A read error is likely, as this CDR3 ends without the conserved phenylalanine or tryptophan. V gene TRBV12-3 or TRBV12-4 combines with J gene TRBJ1-5; 12 bases line up with TRBD1. CDR3 length equals 15 residues. V lost 6 bases to trimming and J lost 6 bases; unmatched junction nucleotides: 6. CDR3 residues: CASSSGQGAFQPQHL. In DNA form, the CDR3 reads TGTGCCAGCAGCTCGGGACAGGGGGCTTTTCAGCCCCAGCATCTT.

The table lists this clonotype with a count of one. This could be a read error, since a much larger clone is one nucleotide away. The chain joins TRBV28 to TRBJ1-1; tentative D call: TRBD1 (5 bases). The CDR3 has 14 residues. Trimming cost V 6 bases and J 4 bases, with 15 bases left between them. Per the germline V gene, CDR1 is MDHEN and CDR2 is SYDVKM. DNA of the CDR3: TGTGCCAGCAGCATCGGGGGGATGAGCACTGAAGCTTTCTTT. Protein sequence: CASSIGGMSTEAFF.

This clonotype was seen more than once but under ten times. The chain links TRBV12-3 or TRBV12-4 to TRBJ2-3, with D uncertain. Trimming took off 6 bases at V and 2 bases at J, with 12 bases between the two ends. The CDR3 runs to 14 residues. Here the CDR3 DNA reads TGTGCCAGCAGCTTTGGGATGGACACAGATACGCAGTATTTT. Protein: CASSFGMDTDTQYF.

This clonotype was detected ten times or more. The chain joins TRBV5-1 to TRBJ1-1; D remains unclear. Germline lookup yields CDR1 SGHRS and CDR2 YFSETQ. Trimming left V 4 bases short and J 4 bases short, with 17 bases between. The CDR3 length is 15 residues. CDR3 in DNA: TGCGCCAGCAGCCTTTTGGCAGTCAAGACCACTGAAGCTTTCTTT. It encodes CASSLLAVKTTEAFF.

This clonotype was counted a few times. The rearrangement joins TRBV7-9 to TRBJ2-7; D is perhaps TRBD2 (6 bases). The CDR3 is 15 residues long. Germline CDR1 reads SEHNR; CDR2 reads FQNEAQ (reference sequence). V was trimmed by 3 bases and J by 6 bases, leaving 18 bases between them. CDR3 sequence (DNA): TGTGCCAGCAGCTTCGGGGACTTCGCGGATTTCGAGCAGTACTTC. It encodes CASSFGDFADFEQYF.

This clonotype occurred many times. This chain joins TRBV19 and TRBJ1-5; no reliable D call. This CDR3 is 13 amino acids long. Germline assignment: CDR1 LNHDA and CDR2 SQIVND (reference sequence). The V gene lost 3 bases and the J gene lost 9 bases, with 12 bases spanning the gap. This CDR3 is CASSIGVVRPQHF. The CDR3 DNA reads TGTGCCAGTAGTATCGGGGTGGTGCGGCCCCAGCATTTT.

This clonotype was seen at least ten times. The chain combines TRBV7-9 with TRBJ1-1, with D hard to call. Germline lookup yields CDR1 SEHNR and CDR2 FQNEAQ (reference sequence). Trimming took 5 bases from V and 10 from J, leaving 11 bases between them. The CDR3 totals 11 residues. CDR3: CASSPRQVAFF. In nucleotides, the CDR3 is TGTGCCAGCAGCCCCCGGCAAGTAGCTTTCTTT. Full variable domain (missing parts from reference TRBV7-9 and TRBJ1-1): DTGVSQNPRHKITKRGQNVTFRCDPISEHNRLYWYRQTLGQGPEFLTYFQNEAQLEKSRLLSDRFSAERPKGSFSTLEIQRTEQGDSAMYLCASSPRQVAFFGQGTRLTVV.

This clonotype was seen repeatedly, ten times or more. The chain has TRBV5-1 and TRBJ2-3, with D tentatively TRBD2 (6 bases). The CDR3 has 14 residues. Germline V gene sequence: CDR1 SGHRS, CDR2 YFSETQ. V was pared by 2 bases and J by 5 bases, with 12 bases between. CDR3 bases: TGCGCCAGCAGCTTCTTCGGGAGAGTAGATACGCAGTATTTT. Amino acids: CASSFFGRVDTQYF.

In its sample, this clonotype was seen many times. The V gene is TRBV12-3 or TRBV12-4, the J gene TRBJ1-5; tentative D call: TRBD1 (5 bases). V gave up 3 bases and J gave up 6 bases, with 12 bases separating them. The CDR3 has 14 amino acids. The CDR3 loop reads CASSFRSGSQPQHF. In DNA, the CDR3 is TGTGCCAGCAGTTTTAGGTCAGGGAGTCAGCCCCAGCATTTT.

The genes are TRBV20-1 and TRBJ1-3, with D unclear. The CDR3 runs 16 residues. Trimming shortened V by 0 bases and J by 2 bases, and 14 bases separated the two germline ends. In germline, CDR1 is DFQATT, CDR2 SNEGSKA (reference sequence). CDR3 in DNA: TGCAGTGCTAGAGATCTGGACCCCGTTACTGGAAACACCATATATTTT. It encodes CSARDLDPVTGNTIYF.

Comments on this clonotype: This probably arose from a read error, given a far larger clone one base away. The J gene is TRBJ1-1, the V gene TRBV2, with D perhaps matching TRBD1 (5 bases). CDR1 and CDR2 from the germline V gene are SNHLY and FYNNEI. With 6 bases removed from V and 6 bases from J, the gap between germline ends came to 14 bases. This CDR3 is built from 13 residues. The DNA of the CDR3 is TGTGCCAGCAGCCCCTGGGACGTCGCTGAAGCTTTCTTT. Translated, it gives CASSPWDVAEAFF.

The chain combines TRBV7-9 with TRBJ2-2, with D possibly TRBD1 on 6 matching bases. This CDR3 spans 15 amino acids. CDR1 and CDR2 from the germline V gene are SEHNR and FQNEAQ (reference sequence). The germline V and J ends were trimmed by 5 bases and 6 bases, with 16 bases remaining between them. The CDR3 DNA follows: TGTGCCAGCAGCCCCTACAGGGATTCGGCCGGGGAGCTGTTTTTT. Amino acid sequence: CASSPYRDSAGELFF.

V is TRBV7-9 and J is TRBJ2-5; 7 nucleotides match TRBD1. Losses at the gene ends were 1 base for V and 2 bases for J; bases not matched to a gene: 4. Looked up from germline, CDR1 is SEHNR and CDR2 is FQNEAQ (reference sequence). The CDR3 runs to 15 residues. The CDR3 spells CASSLVRDRQETQYF. The DNA of the CDR3 is TGTGCCAGCAGCTTAGTCCGGGACAGACAAGAGACCCAGTACTTC.

This clonotype occurred many times. This chain connects TRBV6-1 to TRBJ1-2; D is undetermined. CDR3 length equals 14 residues. Germline CDR1 and CDR2: MNHNS and SASEGT. The V end was cut by 2 bases, the J end by 4 bases, with 11 bases between. CDR3 sequence: CASSELALGYGYTF. As DNA, the CDR3 is TGTGCCAGCAGTGAACTGGCTCTCGGCTATGGCTACACCTTC.

This clonotype occurred many times. The CDR3 region has the DNA TGTGCCAGCAGCTTAGAGGGCGGGATTGGGATTCGCGAGCAGTACTTC. This translates into CASSLEGGIGIREQYF. The V call is TRBV7-2, the J call TRBJ2-7, with a tentative D call TRBD2 (6 bases). Germline CDR1 and CDR2: SGHTA and FQGNSA. The germline V and J ends were trimmed by 1 base and 6 bases, with 19 bases remaining between them. This CDR3 spans 16 amino acids.